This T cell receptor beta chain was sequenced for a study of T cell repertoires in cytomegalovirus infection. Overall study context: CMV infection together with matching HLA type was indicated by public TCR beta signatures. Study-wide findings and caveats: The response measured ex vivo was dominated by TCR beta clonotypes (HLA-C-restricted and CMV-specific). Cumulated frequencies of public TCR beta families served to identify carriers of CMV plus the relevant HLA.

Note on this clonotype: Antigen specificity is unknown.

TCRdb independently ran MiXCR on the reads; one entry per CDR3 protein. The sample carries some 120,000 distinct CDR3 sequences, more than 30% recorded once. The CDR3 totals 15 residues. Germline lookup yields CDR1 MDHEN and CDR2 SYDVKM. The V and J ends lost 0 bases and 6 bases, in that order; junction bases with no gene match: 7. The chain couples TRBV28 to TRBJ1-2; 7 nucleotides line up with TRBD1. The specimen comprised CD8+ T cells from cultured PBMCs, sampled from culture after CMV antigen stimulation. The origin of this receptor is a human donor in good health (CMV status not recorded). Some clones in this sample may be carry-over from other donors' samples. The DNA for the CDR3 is TGTGCCAGCAGTTTATGGGGAGACAGGGCAGATGGCTACACCTTC. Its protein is CASSLWGDRADGYTF.